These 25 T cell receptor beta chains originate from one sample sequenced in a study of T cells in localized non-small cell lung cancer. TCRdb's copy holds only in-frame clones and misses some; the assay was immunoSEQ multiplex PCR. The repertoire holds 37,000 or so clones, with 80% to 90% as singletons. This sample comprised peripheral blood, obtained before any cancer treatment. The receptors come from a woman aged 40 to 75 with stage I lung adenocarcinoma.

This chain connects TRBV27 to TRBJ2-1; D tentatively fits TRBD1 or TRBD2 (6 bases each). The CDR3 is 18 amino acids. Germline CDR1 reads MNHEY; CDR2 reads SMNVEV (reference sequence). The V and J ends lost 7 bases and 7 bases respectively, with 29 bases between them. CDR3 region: CASTELPRGRLGGNEQFF. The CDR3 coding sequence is TGTGCCAGCACCGAACTCCCTCGGGGGCGGTTAGGTGGGAATGAGCAGTTCTTC.

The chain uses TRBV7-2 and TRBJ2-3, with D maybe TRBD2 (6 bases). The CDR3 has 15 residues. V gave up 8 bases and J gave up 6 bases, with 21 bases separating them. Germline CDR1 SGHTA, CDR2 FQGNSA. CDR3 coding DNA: TGTGCCAGCCCCTCGGACTATCAAAGTGTTGATACGCAGTATTTT. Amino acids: CASPSDYQSVDTQYF.

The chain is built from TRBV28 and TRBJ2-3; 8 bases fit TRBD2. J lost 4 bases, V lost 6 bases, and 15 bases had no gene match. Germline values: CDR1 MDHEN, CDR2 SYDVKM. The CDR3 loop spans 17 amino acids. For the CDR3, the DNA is TGTGCCAGCAGCACCAAAAATGGGCTAGCGGGCCCAGATACGCAGTATTTT. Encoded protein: CASSTKNGLAGPDTQYF. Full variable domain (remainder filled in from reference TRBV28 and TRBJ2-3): DVKVTQSSRYLVKRTGEKVFLECVQDMDHENMFWYRQDPGLGLRLIYFSYDVKMKEKGDIPEGYSVSREKKERFSLILESASTNQTSMYLCASSTKNGLAGPDTQYFGPGTRLTVL.

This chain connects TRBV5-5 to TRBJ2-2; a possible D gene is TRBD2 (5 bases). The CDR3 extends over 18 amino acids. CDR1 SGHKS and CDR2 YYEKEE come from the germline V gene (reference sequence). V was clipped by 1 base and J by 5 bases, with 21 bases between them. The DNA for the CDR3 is TGTGCCAGCAGCTTGATGGGGTTAAGGCCGGGGATTACCGGGGAGCTGTTTTTT. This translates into CASSLMGLRPGITGELFF.

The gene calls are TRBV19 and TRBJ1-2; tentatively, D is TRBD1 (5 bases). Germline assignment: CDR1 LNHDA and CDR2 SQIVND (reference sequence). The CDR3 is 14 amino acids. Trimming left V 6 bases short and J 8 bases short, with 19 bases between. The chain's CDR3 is CASRFADSPGGYTF. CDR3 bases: TGTGCCAGTAGATTCGCTGACAGCCCCGGAGGCTACACCTTC.

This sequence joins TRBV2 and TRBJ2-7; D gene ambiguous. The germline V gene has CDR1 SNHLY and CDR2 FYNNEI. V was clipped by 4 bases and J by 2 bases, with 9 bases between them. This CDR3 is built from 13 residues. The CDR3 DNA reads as TGTGCCAGCAGTGCGGGCAGACCCTACGAGCAGTACTTC. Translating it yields CASSAGRPYEQYF. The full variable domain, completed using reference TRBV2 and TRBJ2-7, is EPEVTQTPSHQVTQMGQEVILRCVPISNHLYFYWYRQILGQKVEFLVSFYNNEISEKSEIFDDQFSVERPDGSNFTLKIRSTKLEDSAMYFCASSAGRPYEQYFGPGTRLTVT.

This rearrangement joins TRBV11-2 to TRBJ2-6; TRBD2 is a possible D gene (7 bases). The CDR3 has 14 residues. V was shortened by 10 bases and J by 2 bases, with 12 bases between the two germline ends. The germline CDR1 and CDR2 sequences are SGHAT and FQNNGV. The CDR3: CAITGRAGANVLTF. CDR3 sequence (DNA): TGTGCCATCACAGGGAGGGCTGGGGCCAACGTCCTGACTTTC.

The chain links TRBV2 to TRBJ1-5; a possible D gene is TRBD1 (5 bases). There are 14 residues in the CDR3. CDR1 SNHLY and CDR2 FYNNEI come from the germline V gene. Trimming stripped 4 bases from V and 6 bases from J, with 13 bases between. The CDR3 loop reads CASSGSSGAQPQHF. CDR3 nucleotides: TGTGCCAGCAGTGGGTCGAGCGGGGCTCAGCCCCAGCATTTT.

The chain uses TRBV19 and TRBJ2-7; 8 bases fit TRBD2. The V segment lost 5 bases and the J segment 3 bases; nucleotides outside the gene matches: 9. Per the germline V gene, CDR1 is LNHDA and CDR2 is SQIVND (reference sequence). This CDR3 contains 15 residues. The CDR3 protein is CASSHGLAPLYEQYF. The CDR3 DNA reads TGTGCCAGTAGTCACGGACTAGCTCCCCTCTACGAGCAGTACTTC.

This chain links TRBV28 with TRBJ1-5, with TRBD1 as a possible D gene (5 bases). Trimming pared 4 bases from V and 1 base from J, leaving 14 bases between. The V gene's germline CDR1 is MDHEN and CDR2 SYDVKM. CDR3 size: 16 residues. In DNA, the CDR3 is TGTGCCAGCAGTTGGGGGAAGGGGATGAGCAATCAGCCCCAGCATTTT. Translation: CASSWGKGMSNQPQHF.

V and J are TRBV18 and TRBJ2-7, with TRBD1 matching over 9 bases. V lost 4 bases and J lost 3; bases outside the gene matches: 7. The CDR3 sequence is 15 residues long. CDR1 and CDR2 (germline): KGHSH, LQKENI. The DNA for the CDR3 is TGTGCCAGCTCACTGGGACAGGGTGAGGGCTACGAGCAGTACTTC. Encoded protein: CASSLGQGEGYEQYF.

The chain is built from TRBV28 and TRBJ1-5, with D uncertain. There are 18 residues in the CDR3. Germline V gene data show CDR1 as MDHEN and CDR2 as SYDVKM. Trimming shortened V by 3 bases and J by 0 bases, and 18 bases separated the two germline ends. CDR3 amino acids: CASSFLGIGTYSNQPQHF. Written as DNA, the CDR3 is TGTGCCAGCAGTTTTTTAGGGATTGGAACCTATAGCAATCAGCCCCAGCATTTT.

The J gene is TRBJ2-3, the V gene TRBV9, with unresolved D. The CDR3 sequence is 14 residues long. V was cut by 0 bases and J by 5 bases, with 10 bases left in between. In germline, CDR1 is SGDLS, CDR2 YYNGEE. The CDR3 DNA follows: TGTGCCAGCAGCGTAGGCCAGGCCCGAGATACGCAGTATTTT. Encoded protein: CASSVGQARDTQYF.

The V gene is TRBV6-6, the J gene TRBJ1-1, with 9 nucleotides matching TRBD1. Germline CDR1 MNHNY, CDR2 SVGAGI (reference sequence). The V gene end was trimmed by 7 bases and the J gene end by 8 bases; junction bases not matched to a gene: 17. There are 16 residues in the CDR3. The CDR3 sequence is CASTIPSGQGSTEAFF. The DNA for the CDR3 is TGTGCCAGCACCATCCCCTCCGGACAGGGGAGCACCGAAGCTTTCTTT.

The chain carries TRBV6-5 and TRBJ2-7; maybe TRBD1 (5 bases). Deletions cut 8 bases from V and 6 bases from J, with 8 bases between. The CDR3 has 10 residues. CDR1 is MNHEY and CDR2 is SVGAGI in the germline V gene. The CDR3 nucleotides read TGTGCCAGCGGGGCGAGCGAGCAGTACTTC. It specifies CASGASEQYF.

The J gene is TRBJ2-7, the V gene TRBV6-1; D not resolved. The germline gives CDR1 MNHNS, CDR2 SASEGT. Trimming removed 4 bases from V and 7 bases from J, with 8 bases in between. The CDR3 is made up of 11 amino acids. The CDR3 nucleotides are TGTGCCAGCAGTGGGGTGAGGGAGCAGTACTTC. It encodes CASSGVREQYF.

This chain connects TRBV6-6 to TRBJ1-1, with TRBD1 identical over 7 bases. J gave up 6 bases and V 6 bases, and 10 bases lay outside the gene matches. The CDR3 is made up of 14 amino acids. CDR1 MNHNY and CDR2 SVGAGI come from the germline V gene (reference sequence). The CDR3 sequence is CASSFDRAAAEAFF. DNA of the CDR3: TGTGCCAGCAGCTTCGACAGGGCCGCGGCTGAAGCTTTCTTT.

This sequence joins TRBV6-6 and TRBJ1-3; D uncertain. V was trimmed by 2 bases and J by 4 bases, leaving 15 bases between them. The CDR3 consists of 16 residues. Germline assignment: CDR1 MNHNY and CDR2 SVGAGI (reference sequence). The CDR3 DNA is TGTGCCAGCAGTTACCCGGACGGATTCGGCGGAAACACCATATATTTT. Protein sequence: CASSYPDGFGGNTIYF.

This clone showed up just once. The CDR3 DNA follows: TGTGCCGCCAGAGGTAGCGGTCCATCGTCCGGGGAGCTGTTTTTT. It yields the protein CAARGSGPSSGELFF. This chain links TRBV7-9 with TRBJ2-2; tentative D call: TRBD2 (6 bases). The V gene's germline CDR1 is SEHNR and CDR2 FQNEAQ (reference sequence). V was trimmed by 11 bases and J by 6 bases, leaving 22 bases between them. The CDR3 consists of 15 residues. The complete variable domain, with remaining parts taken from reference TRBV7-9 and TRBJ2-2, reads DTGVSQNPRHKITKRGQNVTFRCDPISEHNRLYWYRQTLGQGPEFLTYFQNEAQLEKSRLLSDRFSAERPKGSFSTLEIQRTEQGDSAMYLCAARGSGPSSGELFFGEGSRLTVL.

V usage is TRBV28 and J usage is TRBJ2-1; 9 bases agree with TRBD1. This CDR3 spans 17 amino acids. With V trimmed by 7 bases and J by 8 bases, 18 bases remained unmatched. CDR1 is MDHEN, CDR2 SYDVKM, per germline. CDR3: CASTPGGDGTGRDEQFF. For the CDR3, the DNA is TGTGCCAGCACTCCAGGGGGGGATGGGACAGGGAGGGATGAGCAGTTCTTC.

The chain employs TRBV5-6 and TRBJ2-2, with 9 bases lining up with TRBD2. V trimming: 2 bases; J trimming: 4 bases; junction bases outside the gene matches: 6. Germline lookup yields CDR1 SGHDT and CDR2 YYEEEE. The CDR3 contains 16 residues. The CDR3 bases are TGTGCCAGCAGCTTCGGGACTAGCATAAGCACCGGGGAGCTGTTTTTT. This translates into CASSFGTSISTGELFF.

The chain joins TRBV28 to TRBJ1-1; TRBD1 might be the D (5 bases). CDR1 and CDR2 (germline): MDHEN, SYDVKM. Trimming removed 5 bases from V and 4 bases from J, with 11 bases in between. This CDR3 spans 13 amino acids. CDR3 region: CASSPGWGTEAFF. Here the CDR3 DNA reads TGTGCCAGCAGTCCAGGGTGGGGCACTGAAGCTTTCTTT.

CDR3 sequence (DNA): TGTGCCAGCAGTGTCCTAGCGGAGCCCTACGAGCAGTACTTC. The encoded protein is CASSVLAEPYEQYF. The rearrangement uses TRBV25-1 and TRBJ2-7, with 7 bases that match TRBD2. After removal of 4 bases from V and 2 bases from J, the junction contained 5 bases not matched to a gene. Looked up from germline, CDR1 is MGHDK and CDR2 is SYGVNS. This CDR3 has 14 amino acids.

CDR3 sequence reads: CASSVRTGGRNEQFF. DNA of the CDR3: TGTGCCAGCAGTGTACGGACAGGGGGACGCAATGAGCAGTTCTTC. J is TRBJ2-1 and V is TRBV2; TRBD1 agrees at 10 bases. V lost 4 bases and J lost 6; bases outside the gene matches: 6. CDR1 is SNHLY and CDR2 is FYNNEI in the germline V gene. This CDR3 region has 15 residues.

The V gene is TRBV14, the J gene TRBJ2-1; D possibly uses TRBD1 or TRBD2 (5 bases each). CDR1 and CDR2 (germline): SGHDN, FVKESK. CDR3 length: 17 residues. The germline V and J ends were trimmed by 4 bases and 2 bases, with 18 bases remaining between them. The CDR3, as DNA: TGTGCCAGCAGCCTCGGGGCCAGAGTCTCGGCCTACAATGAGCAGTTCTTC. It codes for CASSLGARVSAYNEQFF. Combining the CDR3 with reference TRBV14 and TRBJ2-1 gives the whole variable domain EAGVTQFPSHSVIEKGQTVTLRCDPISGHDNLYWYRRVMGKEIKFLLHFVKESKQDESGMPNNRFLAERTGGTYSTLKVQPAELEDSGVYFCASSLGARVSAYNEQFFGPGTRLTVL.